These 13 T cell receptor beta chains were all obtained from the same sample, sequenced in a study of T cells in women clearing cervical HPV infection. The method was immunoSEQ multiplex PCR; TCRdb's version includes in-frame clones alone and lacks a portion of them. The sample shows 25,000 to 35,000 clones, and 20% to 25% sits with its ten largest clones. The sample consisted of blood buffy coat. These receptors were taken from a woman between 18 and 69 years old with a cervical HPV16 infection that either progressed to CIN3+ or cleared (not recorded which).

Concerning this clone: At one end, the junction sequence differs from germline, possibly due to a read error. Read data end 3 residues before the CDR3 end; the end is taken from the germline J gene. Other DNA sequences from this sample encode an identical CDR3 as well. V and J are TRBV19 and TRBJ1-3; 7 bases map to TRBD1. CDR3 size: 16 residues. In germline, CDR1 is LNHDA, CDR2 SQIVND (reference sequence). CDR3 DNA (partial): TGTGCCAGTAGTATGACAGGGACCGACTCTGGAAACACA. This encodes CASSMTGTDSGNT. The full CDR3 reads CASSMTGTDSGNTIYF.

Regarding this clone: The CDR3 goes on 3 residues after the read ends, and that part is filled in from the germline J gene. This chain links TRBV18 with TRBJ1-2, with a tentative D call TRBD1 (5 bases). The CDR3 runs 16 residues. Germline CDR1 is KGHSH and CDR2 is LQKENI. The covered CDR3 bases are TGTGCCAGCTCACCACAGGCTCCGAGGGGATCGAGCGAC. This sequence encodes CASSPQAPRGSSD. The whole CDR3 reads CASSPQAPRGSSDYTF.

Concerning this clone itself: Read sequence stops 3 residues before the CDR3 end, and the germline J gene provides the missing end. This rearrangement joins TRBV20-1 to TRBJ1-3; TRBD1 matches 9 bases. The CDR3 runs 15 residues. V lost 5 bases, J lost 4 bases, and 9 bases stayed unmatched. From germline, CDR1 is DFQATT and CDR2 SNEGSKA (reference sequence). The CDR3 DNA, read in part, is TGCAGTGCTCACCCCGGGACAGGGACCGGAAACACC. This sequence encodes CSAHPGTGTGNT. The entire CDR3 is CSAHPGTGTGNTIYF.

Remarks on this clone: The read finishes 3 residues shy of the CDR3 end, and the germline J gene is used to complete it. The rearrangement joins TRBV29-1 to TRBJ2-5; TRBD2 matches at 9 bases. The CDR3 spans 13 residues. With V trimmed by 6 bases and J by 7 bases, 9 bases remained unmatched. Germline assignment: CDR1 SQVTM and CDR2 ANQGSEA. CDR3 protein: CSVGLAPLRTQYF. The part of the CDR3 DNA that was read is TGCAGCGTGGGACTAGCTCCCCTGAGGACC.

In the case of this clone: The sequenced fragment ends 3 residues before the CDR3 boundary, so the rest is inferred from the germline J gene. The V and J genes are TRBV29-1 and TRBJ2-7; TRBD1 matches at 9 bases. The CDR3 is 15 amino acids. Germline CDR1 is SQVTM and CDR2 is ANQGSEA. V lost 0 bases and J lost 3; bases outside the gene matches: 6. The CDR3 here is CSVEDTGQGNYEQYF. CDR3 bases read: TGCAGCGTTGAAGATACCGGACAGGGGAACTACGAG.

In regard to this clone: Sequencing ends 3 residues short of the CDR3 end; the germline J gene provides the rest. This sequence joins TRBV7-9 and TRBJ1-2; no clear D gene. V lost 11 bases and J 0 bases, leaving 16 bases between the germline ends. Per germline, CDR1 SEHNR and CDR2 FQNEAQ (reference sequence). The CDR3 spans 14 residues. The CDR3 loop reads CALTKNTANYGYTF. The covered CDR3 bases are TGTGCCTTAACAAAAAATACAGCTAACTATGGC.

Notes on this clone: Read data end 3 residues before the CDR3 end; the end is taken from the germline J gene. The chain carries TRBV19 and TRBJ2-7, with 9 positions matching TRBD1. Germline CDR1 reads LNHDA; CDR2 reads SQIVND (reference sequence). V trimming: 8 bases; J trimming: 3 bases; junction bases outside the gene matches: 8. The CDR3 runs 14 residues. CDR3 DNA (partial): TGTGCCAGTTCGGACAGGGGTTTACTCTACGAG. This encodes CASSDRGLLYE. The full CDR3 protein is CASSDRGLLYEQYF. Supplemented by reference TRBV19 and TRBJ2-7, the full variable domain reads DGGITQSPKYLFRKEGQNVTLSCEQNLNHDAMYWYRQDPGQGLRLIYYSQIVNDFQKGDIAEGYSVSREKKESFPLTVTSAQKNPTAFYLCASSDRGLLYEQYFGPGTRLTVT.

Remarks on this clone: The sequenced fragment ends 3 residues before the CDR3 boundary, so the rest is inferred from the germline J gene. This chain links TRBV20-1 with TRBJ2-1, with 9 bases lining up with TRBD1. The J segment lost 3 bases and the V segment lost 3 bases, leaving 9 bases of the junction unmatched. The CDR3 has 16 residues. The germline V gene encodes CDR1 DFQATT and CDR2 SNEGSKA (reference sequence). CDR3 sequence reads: CSARGYRDRDYNEQFF. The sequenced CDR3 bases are TGCAGTGCTAGGGGATACCGGGACAGGGACTACAATGAG.

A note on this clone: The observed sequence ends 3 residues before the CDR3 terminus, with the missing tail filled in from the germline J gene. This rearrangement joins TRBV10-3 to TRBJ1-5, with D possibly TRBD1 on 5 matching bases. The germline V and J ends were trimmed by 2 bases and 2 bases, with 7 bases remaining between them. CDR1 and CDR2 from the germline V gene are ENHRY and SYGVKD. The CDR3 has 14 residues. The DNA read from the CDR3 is TGTGCCATCAGTGAGGCCAGGGGCAATCAGCCC. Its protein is CAISEARGNQP. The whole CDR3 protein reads CAISEARGNQPQHF.

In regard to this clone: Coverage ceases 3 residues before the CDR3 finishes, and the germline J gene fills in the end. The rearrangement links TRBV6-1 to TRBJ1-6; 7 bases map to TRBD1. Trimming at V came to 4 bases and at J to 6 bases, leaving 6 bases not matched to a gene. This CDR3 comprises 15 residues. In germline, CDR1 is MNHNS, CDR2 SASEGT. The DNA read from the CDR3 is TGTGCCAGCAGTGTAAGGGACAGTGCTAATTCACCC. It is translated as CASSVRDSANSP. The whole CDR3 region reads CASSVRDSANSPLHF.

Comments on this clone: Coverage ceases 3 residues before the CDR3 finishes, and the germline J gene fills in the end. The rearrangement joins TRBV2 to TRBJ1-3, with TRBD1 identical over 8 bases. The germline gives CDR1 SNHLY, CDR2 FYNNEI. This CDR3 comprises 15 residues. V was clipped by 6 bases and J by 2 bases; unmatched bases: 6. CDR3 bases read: TGTGCCAGCAGGACAGGGGTTACTACTGGAAACACC. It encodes CASRTGVTTGNT. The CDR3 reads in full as CASRTGVTTGNTIYF.

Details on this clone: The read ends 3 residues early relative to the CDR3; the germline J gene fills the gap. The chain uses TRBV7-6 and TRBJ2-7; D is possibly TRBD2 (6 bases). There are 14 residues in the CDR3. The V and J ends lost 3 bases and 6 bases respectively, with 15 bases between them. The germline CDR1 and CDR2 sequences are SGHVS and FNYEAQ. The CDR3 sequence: CASSFGGNGLEQYF. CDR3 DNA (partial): TGTGCCAGCAGCTTTGGCGGGAATGGTCTCGAG.

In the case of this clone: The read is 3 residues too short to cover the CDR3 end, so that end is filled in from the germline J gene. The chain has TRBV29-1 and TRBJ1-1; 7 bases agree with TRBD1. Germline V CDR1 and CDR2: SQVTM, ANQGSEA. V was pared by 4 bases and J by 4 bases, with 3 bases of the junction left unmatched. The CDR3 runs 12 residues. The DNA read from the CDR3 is TGCAGCGTTGGGCCAGGGGGCACTGAA. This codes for CSVGPGGTE. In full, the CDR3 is CSVGPGGTEAFF.